Listed below are T cell receptor beta chains from one sample, sequenced in a study of T cell repertoires in cytomegalovirus infection. No antigen has been identified for these receptors. One entry per CDR3 protein results from TCRdb running MiXCR on the reads. Of tens of thousands of distinct CDR3 sequences in the sample, just over 20% are singletons; the top ten hold 73%. Sequenced here: CD8+ T cells from cultured PBMCs, sampled from culture after CMV antigen stimulation. These receptors originate from a human donor in good health (CMV status not recorded). Some clones in this sample may be carry-over from other donors' samples. The CDR3 runs from the conserved cysteine through the conserved F or W. A D gene is named only where the DNA matches it firmly. The listing skips clone size in some rows; elsewhere it reads once, few, many or a size class.

d_gene	v_gene	j_gene	abundance	CDR3aa	CDR3nt
TRBD1	TRBV7-9	TRBJ1-2	many	CASSLSGTVFGGYTF	TGTGCCAGCAGCTTATCCGGGACAGTTTTTGGAGGCTACACCTTC
TRBD2	TRBV4-3	TRBJ2-2	few	CASKTSGGYTGELFF	TGCGCCAGCAAAACTAGCGGGGGCTACACCGGGGAGCTGTTTTTT
.	TRBV6-2/TRBV6-3	TRBJ2-1	few	CASSWGRYNEQFF	TGTGCCAGCAGTTGGGGACGGTACAATGAGCAGTTCTTC
.	TRBV2	TRBJ2-2	.	CASSDPRAPNTGELFF	TGTGCCAGCAGTGACCCCCGAGCCCCCAACACCGGGGAGCTGTTTTTT
TRBD2	TRBV9	TRBJ2-1	.	CASSTTSGGVGEQFF	TGTGCCAGCAGCACTACTAGCGGGGGCGTAGGGGAGCAGTTCTTC
TRBD1	TRBV7-2	TRBJ2-6	.	CASSLQGILSGANVLTF	TGTGCCAGCTCCTTACAGGGGATTCTCTCTGGGGCCAACGTCCTGACTTTC
.	TRBV6-1	TRBJ2-2	.	CASSFQLEPGTGELFF	TGTGCCAGCAGTTTCCAACTGGAACCGGGCACCGGGGAGCTGTTTTTT
.	TRBV7-8	TRBJ2-7	few	CASSLVRRGQDGEQYF	TGTGCCAGCAGCTTGGTTAGGAGGGGCCAAGACGGCGAGCAGTACTTC
.	TRBV6-5	TRBJ1-1	few	CASSYGGHTEAFF	TGTGCCAGCAGTTATGGAGGGCACACTGAAGCTTTCTTT
.	TRBV7-9	TRBJ2-3	.	CASSSGDLPNTQYF	TGTGCCAGCAGCTCAGGGGACCTCCCAAATACGCAGTATTTT
.	TRBV7-6	TRBJ2-2	.	CASSWDNTGELFF	TGTGCCAGCAGTTGGGACAACACCGGGGAGCTGTTTTTT
.	TRBV4-3	TRBJ1-5	few	CASSQESLGNQPQHF	TGCGCCAGCAGCCAAGAATCTTTAGGCAATCAGCCCCAGCATTTT
TRBD1	TRBV6-5	TRBJ2-1	few	CASSPQTGGTSYNEQFF	TGTGCCAGCAGCCCTCAGACAGGGGGGACCTCCTACAATGAGCAGTTCTTC
TRBD1	TRBV7-8	TRBJ2-7	.	CASSSGTGPYEQYF	TGTGCCAGCAGCTCAGGGACAGGGCCCTACGAGCAGTACTTC
TRBD2	TRBV7-6	TRBJ2-3	.	CASSLGVSGGRGESTDTQYF	TGTGCCAGCAGCTTAGGAGTTAGCGGGGGCCGGGGGGAGAGCACAGATACGCAGTATTTT
.	TRBV20-1	TRBJ1-5	.	CSAQPRDTYSNQPQHF	TGCAGTGCGCAGCCCCGGGACACCTATAGCAATCAGCCCCAGCATTTT
.	TRBV4-1	TRBJ1-2	.	CASSQARAHGYTF	TGCGCCAGCAGCCAAGCCAGGGCTCATGGCTACACCTTC
TRBD1	TRBV12-3/TRBV12-4	TRBJ1-1	.	CASSPHQDRGTSNTEAFF	TGTGCCAGCAGCCCCCATCAGGACAGGGGCACCTCGAACACTGAAGCTTTCTTT
TRBD1	TRBV9	TRBJ1-1	.	CASSDTGGPGTEAFF	TGTGCCAGCAGCGACACAGGGGGCCCAGGAACTGAAGCTTTCTTT
.	TRBV19	TRBJ2-6	.	CASSIERRMGANGLTF	TGTGCCAGTAGTATCGAAAGGAGGATGGGGGCCAACGGCCTGACTTTC
.	TRBV6-8	TRBJ2-1	.	CARTPLASYNEQFF	TGTGCCAGGACACCCTTGGCCTCCTACAATGAGCAGTTCTTC
TRBD2	TRBV24-1	TRBJ2-3	few	CATSDLVPLAGGWTDTQYF	TGTGCCACCAGTGATTTAGTCCCTCTAGCGGGGGGATGGACAGATACGCAGTATTTT
TRBD2	TRBV6-2/TRBV6-3	TRBJ2-1	few	CASSHLKRDHYNEQFF	TGTGCCAGCAGCCATTTGAAGCGGGATCACTACAATGAGCAGTTCTTC